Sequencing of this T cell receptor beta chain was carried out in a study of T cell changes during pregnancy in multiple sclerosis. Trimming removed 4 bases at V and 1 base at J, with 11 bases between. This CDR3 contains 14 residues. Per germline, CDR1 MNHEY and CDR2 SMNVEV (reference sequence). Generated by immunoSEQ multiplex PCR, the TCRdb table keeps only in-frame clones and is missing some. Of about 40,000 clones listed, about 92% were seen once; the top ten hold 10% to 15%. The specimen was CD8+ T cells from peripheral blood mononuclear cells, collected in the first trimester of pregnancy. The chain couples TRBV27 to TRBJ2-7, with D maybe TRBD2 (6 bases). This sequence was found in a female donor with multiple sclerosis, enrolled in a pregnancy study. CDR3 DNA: TGTGCCAGCAGTTGGACGGGGGAATCCTACGAGCAGTACTTC. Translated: CASSWTGESYEQYF.